This T cell receptor (beta chain) derives from a study of blood T cell repertoires in COVID-19. As handled by the study authors: Nucleated cell counts were estimated from reference gene primer amplification. Generated by immunoSEQ multiplex PCR, the TCRdb table keeps only in-frame clones and is missing some. V and J calls and clone size are as listed in that table; D and trimming were resolved from the DNA. Of about 240,000 clones in the sample, around 87% were seen once. J gave up 6 bases and V 6 bases, and 15 bases lay outside the gene matches. There are 16 residues in the CDR3. Germline V gene data show CDR1 as SGHRS and CDR2 as YFSETQ. In this sample, this clone turned up once.

The receptor was derived from a middle-aged woman with acute COVID-19. The specimen sequenced was PBMCs or T cells enriched from blood (not recorded which). The chain has TRBV5-1 and TRBJ2-7; TRBD2 aligns across 10 bases. The CDR3 sequence is CASKTGTSEPPGEQYF. The CDR3 DNA sequence: TGCGCCAGCAAGACCGGGACTAGCGAACCACCTGGCGAGCAGTACTTC.